This T cell receptor beta chain originates from a study of shared clonotypes between healthy human individuals. There are 17 residues in the CDR3. The germline V gene has CDR1 SGHNT and CDR2 YYREEE (reference sequence). After removal of 7 bases from V and 1 base from J, the junction contained 17 bases not matched to a gene. Template for every sorted-subset replicate PCR totaled approximately 0.2 ug DNA, some 30,000 T cell genomes. The assay was immunoSEQ multiplex PCR, and TCRdb's table has in-frame clones only and misses some. The sample includes 2,500,000 or so clones, 80% to 95% of them seen just once.

Sequencing was carried out using naive CD4+ T cells from PBMCs. Subset reported: CD45RA+ positively selected. The clonotype comes from a man younger than 35 in good health. Some clones in this sample may be carry-over from other donors' samples. The chain combines TRBV5-4 with TRBJ2-7, with 7 bases fitting TRBD2. The CDR3 DNA is TGTGCCAGCGGACCTGGTGAAGGAAGAGCGGGATCCTACGAGCAGTACTTC. It codes for CASGPGEGRAGSYEQYF.